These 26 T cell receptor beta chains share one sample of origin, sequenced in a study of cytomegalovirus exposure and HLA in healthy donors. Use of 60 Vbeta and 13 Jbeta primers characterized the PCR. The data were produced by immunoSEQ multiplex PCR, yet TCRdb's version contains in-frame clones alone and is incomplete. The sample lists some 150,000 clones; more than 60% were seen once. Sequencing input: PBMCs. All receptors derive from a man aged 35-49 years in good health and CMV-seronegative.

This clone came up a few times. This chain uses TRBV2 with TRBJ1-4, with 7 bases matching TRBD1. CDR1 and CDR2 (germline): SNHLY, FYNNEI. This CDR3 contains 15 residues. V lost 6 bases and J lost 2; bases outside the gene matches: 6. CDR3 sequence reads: CASRLDRPTNEKLFF. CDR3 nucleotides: TGTGCCAGCAGGTTGGACAGGCCGACTAATGAAAAACTGTTTTTT.

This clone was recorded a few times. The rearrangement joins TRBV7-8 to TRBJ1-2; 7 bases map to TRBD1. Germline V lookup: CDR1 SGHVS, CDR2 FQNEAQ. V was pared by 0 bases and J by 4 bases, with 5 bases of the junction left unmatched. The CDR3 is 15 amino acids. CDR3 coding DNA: TGTGCCAGCAGCTTAGCGGGGTCAGGGGGCTATGGCTACACCTTC. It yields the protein CASSLAGSGGYGYTF.

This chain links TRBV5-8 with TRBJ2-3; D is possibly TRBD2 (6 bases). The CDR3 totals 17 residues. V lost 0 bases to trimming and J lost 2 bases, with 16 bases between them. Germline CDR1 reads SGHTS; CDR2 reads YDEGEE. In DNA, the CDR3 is TGTGCCAGCAGCTTGGGCTGGGCGACTAGTGCCACAGATACGCAGTATTTT. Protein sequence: CASSLGWATSATDTQYF.

Here the CDR3 DNA reads TGTGCCAGTAAGCAGGGGGTCATGACTGAAGCTTTCTTT. It yields the protein CASKQGVMTEAFF. This rearrangement joins TRBV2 to TRBJ1-1; 7 bases map to TRBD1. Trimming at V came to 9 bases and at J to 5 bases, leaving 9 bases not matched to a gene. The CDR3 loop spans 13 amino acids. CDR1 SNHLY and CDR2 FYNNEI come from the germline V gene.

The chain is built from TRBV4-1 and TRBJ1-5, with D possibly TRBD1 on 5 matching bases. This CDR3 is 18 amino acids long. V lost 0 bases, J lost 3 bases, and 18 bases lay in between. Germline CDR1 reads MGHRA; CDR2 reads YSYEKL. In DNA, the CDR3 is TGCGCCAGCAGCCAAGAGGGGCGTGTTCGGGCTAACAATCAGCCCCAGCATTTT. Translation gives CASSQEGRVRANNQPQHF.

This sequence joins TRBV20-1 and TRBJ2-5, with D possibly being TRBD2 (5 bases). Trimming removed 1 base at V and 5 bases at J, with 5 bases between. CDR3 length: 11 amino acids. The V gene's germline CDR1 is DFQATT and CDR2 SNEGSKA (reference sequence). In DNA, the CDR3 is TGCAGTGCTAGAGGGAGGGAGACCCAGTACTTC. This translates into CSARGRETQYF.

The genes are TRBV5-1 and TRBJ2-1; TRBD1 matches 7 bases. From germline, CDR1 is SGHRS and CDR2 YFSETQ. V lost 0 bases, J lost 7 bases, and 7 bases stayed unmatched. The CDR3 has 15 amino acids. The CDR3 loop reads CASSLAGPRGNEQFF. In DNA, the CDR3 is TGCGCCAGCAGCTTGGCGGGCCCCAGGGGGAATGAGCAGTTCTTC. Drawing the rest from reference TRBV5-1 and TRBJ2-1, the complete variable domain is KAGVTQTPRYLIKTRGQQVTLSCSPISGHRSVSWYQQTPGQGLQFLFEYFSETQRNKGNFPGRFSGRQFSNSRSEMNVSTLELGDSALYLCASSLAGPRGNEQFFGPGTRLTVL.

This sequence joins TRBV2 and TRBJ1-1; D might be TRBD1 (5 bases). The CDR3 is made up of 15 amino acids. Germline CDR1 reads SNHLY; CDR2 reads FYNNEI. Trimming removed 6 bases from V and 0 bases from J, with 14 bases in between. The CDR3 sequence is CASSRGGLMNTEAFF. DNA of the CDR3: TGTGCCAGCAGCCGGGGGGGACTGATGAACACTGAAGCTTTCTTT.

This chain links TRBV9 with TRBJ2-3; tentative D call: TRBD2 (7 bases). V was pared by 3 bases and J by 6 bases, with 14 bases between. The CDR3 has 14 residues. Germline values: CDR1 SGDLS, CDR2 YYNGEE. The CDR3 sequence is CASSGAGARDTQYF. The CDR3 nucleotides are TGTGCCAGCAGCGGGGCGGGGGCTCGGGATACGCAGTATTTT.

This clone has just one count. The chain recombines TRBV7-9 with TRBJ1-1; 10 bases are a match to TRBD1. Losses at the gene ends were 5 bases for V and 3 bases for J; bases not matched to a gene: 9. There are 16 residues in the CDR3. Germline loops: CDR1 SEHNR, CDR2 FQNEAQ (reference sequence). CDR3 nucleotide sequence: TGTGCCAGCAGCGCTGACAGGGGGCTTTATGACACTGAAGCTTTCTTT. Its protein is CASSADRGLYDTEAFF.

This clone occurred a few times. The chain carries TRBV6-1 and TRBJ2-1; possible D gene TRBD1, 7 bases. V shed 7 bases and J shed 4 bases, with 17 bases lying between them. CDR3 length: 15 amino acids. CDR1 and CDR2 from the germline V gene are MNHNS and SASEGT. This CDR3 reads CASTRGDTNYNEQFF. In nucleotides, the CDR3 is TGTGCCAGCACCAGGGGGGACACAAATTACAATGAGCAGTTCTTC.

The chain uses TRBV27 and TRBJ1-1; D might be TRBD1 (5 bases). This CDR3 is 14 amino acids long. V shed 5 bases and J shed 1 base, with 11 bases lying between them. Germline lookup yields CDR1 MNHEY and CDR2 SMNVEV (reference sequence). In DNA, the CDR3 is TGTGCCAGCAGTCCCCTAACAGGGAACACTGAAGCTTTCTTT. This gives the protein CASSPLTGNTEAFF.

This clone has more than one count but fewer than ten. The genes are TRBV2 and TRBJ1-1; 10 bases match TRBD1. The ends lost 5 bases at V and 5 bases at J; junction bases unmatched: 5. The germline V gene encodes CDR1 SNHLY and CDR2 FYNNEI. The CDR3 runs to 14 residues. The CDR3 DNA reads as TGTGCCAGCAGTAGACAGGGGGCGGGGACTGAAGCTTTCTTT. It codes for CASSRQGAGTEAFF.

Here the CDR3 reads CASSQADRAQETQYF. CDR3 coding DNA: TGTGCCAGCAGCCAGGCTGACAGGGCCCAAGAGACCCAGTACTTC. The chain carries TRBV4-2 and TRBJ2-5, with TRBD1 matching over 7 bases. The J segment lost 1 base and the V segment lost 3 bases, leaving 5 bases of the junction unmatched. The CDR3 length is 15 residues. Germline V gene sequence: CDR1 LGHNA, CDR2 YNFKEQ.

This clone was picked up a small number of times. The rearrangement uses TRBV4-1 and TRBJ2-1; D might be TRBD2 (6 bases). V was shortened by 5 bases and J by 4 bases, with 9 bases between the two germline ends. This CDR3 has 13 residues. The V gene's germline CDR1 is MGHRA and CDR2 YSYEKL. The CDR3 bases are TGCGCCAGCAGCTCCCGGGAGTACAATGAGCAGTTCTTC. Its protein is CASSSREYNEQFF.

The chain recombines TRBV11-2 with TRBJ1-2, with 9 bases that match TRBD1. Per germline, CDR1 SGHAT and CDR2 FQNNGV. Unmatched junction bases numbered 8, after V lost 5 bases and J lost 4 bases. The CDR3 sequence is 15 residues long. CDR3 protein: CASSPLGQGIYGYTF. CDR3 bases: TGTGCCAGCAGCCCCCTAGGACAGGGGATCTATGGCTACACCTTC.

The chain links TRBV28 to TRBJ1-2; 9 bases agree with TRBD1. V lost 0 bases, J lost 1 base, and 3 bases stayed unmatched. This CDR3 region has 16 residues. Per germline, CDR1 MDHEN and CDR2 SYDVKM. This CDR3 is CASSLWGQGNNYGYTF. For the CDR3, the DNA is TGTGCCAGCAGTTTATGGGGACAGGGAAATAACTATGGCTACACCTTC.

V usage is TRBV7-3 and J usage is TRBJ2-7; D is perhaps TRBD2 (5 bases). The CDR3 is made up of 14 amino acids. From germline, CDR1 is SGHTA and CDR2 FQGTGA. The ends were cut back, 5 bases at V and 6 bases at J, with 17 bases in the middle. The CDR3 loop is CASSLAGPEGEQYF. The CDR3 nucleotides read TGTGCCAGCAGCCTCGCCGGGCCCGAGGGCGAGCAGTACTTC. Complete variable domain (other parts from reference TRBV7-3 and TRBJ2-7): GAGVSQTPSNKVTEKGKYVELRCDPISGHTALYWYRQSLGQGPEFLIYFQGTGAADDSGLPNDRFFAVRPEGSVSTLKIQRTERGDSAVYLCASSLAGPEGEQYFGPGTRLTVT.

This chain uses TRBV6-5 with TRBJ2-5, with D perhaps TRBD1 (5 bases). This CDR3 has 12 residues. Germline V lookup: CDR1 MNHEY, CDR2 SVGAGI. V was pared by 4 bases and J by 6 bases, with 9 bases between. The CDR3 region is CASSWGHKTQYF. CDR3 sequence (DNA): TGTGCCAGCAGTTGGGGCCACAAGACCCAGTACTTC.

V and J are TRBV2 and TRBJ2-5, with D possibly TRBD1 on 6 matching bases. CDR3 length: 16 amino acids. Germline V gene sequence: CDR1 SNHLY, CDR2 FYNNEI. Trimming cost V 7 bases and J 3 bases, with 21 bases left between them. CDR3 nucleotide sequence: TGTGCCAGCATCGATTCCGGGACAAACACTGAAGAGACCCAGTACTTC. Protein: CASIDSGTNTEETQYF.

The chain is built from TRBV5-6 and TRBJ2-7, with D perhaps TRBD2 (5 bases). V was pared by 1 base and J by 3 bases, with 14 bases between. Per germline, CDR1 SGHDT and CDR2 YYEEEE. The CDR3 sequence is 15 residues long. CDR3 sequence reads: CASSLKWPGDYEQYF. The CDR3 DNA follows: TGTGCCAGCAGCTTGAAATGGCCCGGGGACTACGAGCAGTACTTC.

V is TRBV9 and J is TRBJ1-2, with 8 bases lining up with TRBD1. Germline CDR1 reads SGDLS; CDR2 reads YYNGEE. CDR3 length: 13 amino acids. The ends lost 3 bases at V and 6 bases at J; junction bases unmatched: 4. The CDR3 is CASSGTGGHGYTF. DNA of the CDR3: TGTGCCAGCAGCGGTACAGGGGGGCATGGCTACACCTTC.

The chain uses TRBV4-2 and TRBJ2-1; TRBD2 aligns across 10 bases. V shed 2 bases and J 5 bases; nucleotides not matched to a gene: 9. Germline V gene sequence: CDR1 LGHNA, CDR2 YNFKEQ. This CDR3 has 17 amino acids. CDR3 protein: CASSQPEAGGYNNEQFF. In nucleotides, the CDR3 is TGTGCCAGCAGCCAACCCGAAGCGGGGGGGTATAACAATGAGCAGTTCTTC.

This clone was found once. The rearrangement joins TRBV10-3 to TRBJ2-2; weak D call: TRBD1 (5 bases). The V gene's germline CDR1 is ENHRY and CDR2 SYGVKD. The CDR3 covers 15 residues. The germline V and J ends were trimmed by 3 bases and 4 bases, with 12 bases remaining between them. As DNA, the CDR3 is TGTGCCATCAGTGAACAAAGCCAGGGCACCGGGGAGCTGTTTTTT. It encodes CAISEQSQGTGELFF.

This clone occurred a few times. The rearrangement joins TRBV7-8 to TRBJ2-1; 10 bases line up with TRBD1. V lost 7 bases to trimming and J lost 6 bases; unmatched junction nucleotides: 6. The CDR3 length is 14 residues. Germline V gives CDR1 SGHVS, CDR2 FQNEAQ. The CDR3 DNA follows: TGTGCCAGCATCCGGACAGGGGGGGTCAATGAGCAGTTCTTC. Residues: CASIRTGGVNEQFF.

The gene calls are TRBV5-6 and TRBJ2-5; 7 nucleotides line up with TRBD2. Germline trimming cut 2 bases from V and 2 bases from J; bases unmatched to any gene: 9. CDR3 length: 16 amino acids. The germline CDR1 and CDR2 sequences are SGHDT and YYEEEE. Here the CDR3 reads CASSLVTGGPQETQYF. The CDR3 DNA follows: TGTGCCAGCAGCTTAGTTACGGGAGGACCACAAGAGACCCAGTACTTC.